Shown below are 21 T cell receptor beta chains from a single sample sequenced in a study of blood T cells in healthy people across ages. The second PCR ran roughly 6 to 11 cycles with a sample-barcoded 5' primer and J-beta primers. TCRdb re-called the 5' RACE reads through MiXCR, storing one row per CDR3 protein. The data hold 600,000 to 1,000,000 distinct CDR3 sequences, with 25% observed a single time. Another study also made use of these data, one on T cells of mothers and their children.

Sequencing input: blood. These receptor sequences come from a boy under 18 in good health.

The chain has TRBV7-9 and TRBJ2-5; 10 positions agree with TRBD1. V lost 5 bases to trimming and J lost 5 bases; unmatched junction nucleotides: 8. The CDR3 runs to 15 residues. Germline values: CDR1 SEHNR, CDR2 FQNEAQ (reference sequence). CDR3 bases: TGTGCCAGCAGCGCTGGACAGGGGGTTCGGGAGACCCAGTACTTC. This sequence encodes CASSAGQGVRETQYF. Full variable domain (outside the CDR3, taken from reference TRBV7-9 and TRBJ2-5): DTGVSQNPRHKITKRGQNVTFRCDPISEHNRLYWYRQTLGQGPEFLTYFQNEAQLEKSRLLSDRFSAERPKGSFSTLEIQRTEQGDSAMYLCASSAGQGVRETQYFGPGTRLLVL.

The table lists this clonotype with a few counts. The chain joins TRBV5-1 to TRBJ1-3; D is possibly TRBD1 (6 bases). The germline V gene encodes CDR1 SGHRS and CDR2 YFSETQ. V shed 0 bases and J shed 0 bases, with 10 bases lying between them. This CDR3 comprises 16 residues. CDR3 nucleotides: TGCGCCAGCAGCTTGGACTGGACAGTCTCTGGAAACACCATATATTTT. Translating gives CASSLDWTVSGNTIYF.

V usage is TRBV7-6 and J usage is TRBJ2-7; D may be TRBD2 (5 bases). The V gene lost 1 base and the J gene lost 6 bases, with 13 bases spanning the gap. The length of the CDR3 is 14 residues. Looked up from germline, CDR1 is SGHVS and CDR2 is FNYEAQ. The CDR3 is CASSLGRGVGEQYF. CDR3 nucleotides: TGTGCCAGCAGCTTAGGCCGGGGAGTAGGCGAGCAGTACTTC.

The CDR3, as DNA: TGTGCCAGCAGCTTAGAATCAGCGGGGGGCACAGATACGCAGTATTTT. It specifies CASSLESAGGTDTQYF. The chain carries TRBV7-2 and TRBJ2-3; TRBD2 matches 8 bases. Trimming at V came to 1 base and at J to 1 base, leaving 4 bases not matched to a gene. Germline V gene sequence: CDR1 SGHTA, CDR2 FQGNSA. This CDR3 region has 16 residues.

Points on this clonotype: This sequence may be a read error, since a much larger clone differs from it by one base. The genes are TRBV6-1 and TRBJ2-5, with 9 bases aligning to TRBD2. TRBJ2-1 matches the DNA end more closely, so the J call is doubtful. This CDR3 has 17 residues. Per germline, CDR1 MNHNS and CDR2 SASEGT. CDR3 loop: CTSSRTHRLADGNEQFF. The CDR3 bases are TGTACCAGCAGCCGGACTCATAGACTAGCGGATGGGAATGAGCAGTTCTTC.

The V gene is TRBV7-3, the J gene TRBJ2-1; 10 nucleotides align to TRBD2. The CDR3 runs to 16 residues. V lost 2 bases and J lost 5; bases outside the gene matches: 6. In germline, CDR1 is SGHTA, CDR2 FQGTGA. In DNA, the CDR3 is TGTGCCAGCAGCTTAGTCCTAGCGGGAGCCAACAATGAGCAGTTCTTC. Translated, it gives CASSLVLAGANNEQFF. Full variable domain (rest looked up from reference TRBV7-3 and TRBJ2-1): GAGVSQTPSNKVTEKGKYVELRCDPISGHTALYWYRQSLGQGPEFLIYFQGTGAADDSGLPNDRFFAVRPEGSVSTLKIQRTERGDSAVYLCASSLVLAGANNEQFFGPGTRLTVL.

This clonotype has at least ten counts. The chain links TRBV29-1 to TRBJ1-4; no clear D. The CDR3 loop spans 15 amino acids. Germline V gene sequence: CDR1 SQVTM, CDR2 ANQGSEA. V was trimmed by 0 bases and J by 6 bases, leaving 14 bases between them. CDR3 protein: CSVEDSDRFDEKLFF. The DNA of the CDR3 is TGCAGCGTTGAAGATAGCGATCGGTTCGATGAAAAACTGTTTTTT.

The chain carries TRBV24-1 and TRBJ2-5, with 7 bases aligning to TRBD2. J was trimmed by 5 bases and V by 0 bases; bases with no gene match: 2. The CDR3 covers 14 residues. Germline values: CDR1 KGHDR, CDR2 SFDVKD. In DNA form, the CDR3 reads TGTGCCACCAGTGATTTGAGGGGAGGGGAGACCCAGTACTTC. This encodes CATSDLRGGETQYF.

A few counts support this clonotype. The chain joins TRBV7-2 to TRBJ2-7; TRBD2 aligns across 12 bases. Germline V CDR1 and CDR2: SGHTA, FQGNSA. The V and J ends lost 4 bases and 3 bases, in that order; junction bases with no gene match: 7. This CDR3 comprises 16 residues. CDR3 loop: CASSSGLAGFLYEQYF. The CDR3, as DNA: TGTGCCAGCAGCTCGGGACTAGCGGGTTTCCTCTACGAGCAGTACTTC.

In nucleotides, the CDR3 is TGTGCCAGCAGTTTGAGGGACAGGGCGAACACTGAAGCTTTCTTT. Translation gives CASSLRDRANTEAFF. V usage is TRBV12-3 or TRBV12-4 and J usage is TRBJ1-1, with 9 bases lining up with TRBD1. The CDR3 contains 15 residues. V was clipped by 3 bases and J by 1 base; unmatched bases: 3.

The chain links TRBV6-5 to TRBJ1-4, with D unresolved. The length of the CDR3 is 15 residues. Germline V lookup: CDR1 MNHEY, CDR2 SVGAGI. Trimming stripped 0 bases from V and 4 bases from J, with 9 bases between. CDR3 nucleotide sequence: TGTGCCAGCAGTTACTCTGGCAGCCTTAATGAAAAACTGTTTTTT. Its protein is CASSYSGSLNEKLFF.

Concerning this clonotype itself: No conserved phenylalanine or tryptophan ends this CDR3, so it is likely a read error. The chain joins TRBV7-9 to TRBJ2-1; the match to TRBD1 covers 7 bases. The J segment lost 7 bases and the V segment lost 7 bases, leaving 13 bases of the junction unmatched. CDR3 length: 15 amino acids. In germline, CDR1 is SEHNR, CDR2 FQNEAQ (reference sequence). CDR3 in amino acids: CASTEGGAESNEQFL. The CDR3 DNA reads as TGTGCCAGCACCGAAGGGGGCGCGGAATCTAATGAGCAGTTCCTC.

V and J are TRBV29-1 and TRBJ2-5, with 9 bases that match TRBD2. Judging by the DNA end, TRBJ2-7 fits better; the J call may be wrong. This CDR3 contains 13 residues. Germline-derived CDR1 and CDR2 are SQVTM and ANQGSEA. The CDR3 protein is CSVAGTSWYEQYF. In DNA form, the CDR3 reads TGCAGCGTCGCCGGGACTAGCTGGTACGAGCAGTACTTC.

This clonotype has just a few counts. The rearrangement links TRBV5-1 to TRBJ2-6; D is possibly TRBD2 (5 bases). Trimming took 6 bases from V and 0 from J, leaving 7 bases between them. The germline V gene encodes CDR1 SGHRS and CDR2 YFSETQ. The CDR3 runs 14 residues. CDR3 bases: TGCGCCAGCAAGACTAACTCTGGGGCCAACGTCCTGACTTTC. Protein sequence: CASKTNSGANVLTF.

The chain has TRBV28 and TRBJ1-5; D remains unclear. Germline V gives CDR1 MDHEN, CDR2 SYDVKM. The V gene lost 3 bases and the J gene lost 7 bases, with 10 bases spanning the gap. CDR3 length equals 13 residues. As DNA, the CDR3 is TGTGCCAGCAGTTTGAAACCCGGGCAGCCCCAGCATTTT. Its protein product is CASSLKPGQPQHF.

This clonotype has a handful of counts. This chain links TRBV5-4 with TRBJ2-7, with no clear D. There are 12 residues in the CDR3. Germline lookup yields CDR1 SGHNT and CDR2 YYREEE (reference sequence). V was cut by 0 bases and J by 5 bases, with 6 bases left in between. The CDR3: CASSLGRDEQYF. The CDR3 DNA sequence: TGTGCCAGCAGCTTGGGTAGGGACGAGCAGTACTTC.

This clonotype was seen a handful of times. CDR3 nucleotide sequence: TGTGCCAGCAGCGGTCCCGGGACAGGGGTCAAAAACATTCAGTACTTC. Translated: CASSGPGTGVKNIQYF. The J gene is TRBJ2-4, the V gene TRBV11-2; 10 bases line up with TRBD1. V shed 5 bases and J 3 bases; nucleotides not matched to a gene: 7. CDR1 and CDR2 (germline): SGHAT, FQNNGV. This CDR3 spans 16 amino acids.

This chain links TRBV20-1 with TRBJ2-5; possibly TRBD1 or TRBD2 for D (6 bases each). The DNA matches TRBJ2-1 better at its end, which makes the J call doubtful. The germline gives CDR1 DFQATT, CDR2 SNEGSKA (reference sequence). CDR3 length: 17 residues. CDR3 amino acids: CSASKGGRGQRTNEQFF. For the CDR3, the DNA is TGCAGTGCTAGTAAAGGGGGGCGGGGACAAAGAACCAATGAGCAGTTCTTC.

This clonotype has only a few counts. The rearrangement uses TRBV7-2 and TRBJ2-3, with TRBD2 matching 9 bases. Germline V gene lookup returns CDR1 SGHTA and CDR2 FQGNSA. V lost 2 bases, J lost 0 bases, and 3 bases stayed unmatched. The CDR3 contains 16 residues. The CDR3, as DNA: TGTGCCAGCAGCTTACTCAGCGGGGGGAGCACAGATACGCAGTATTTT. The encoded protein is CASSLLSGGSTDTQYF.

This clonotype was observed a few times. The chain has TRBV6-5 and TRBJ2-3; 8 nucleotides line up with TRBD1. This CDR3 has 15 amino acids. Germline values: CDR1 MNHEY, CDR2 SVGAGI. After removal of 5 bases from V and 2 bases from J, the junction contained 6 bases not matched to a gene. The CDR3 coding sequence is TGTGCCAGCAGTCCCGGGACAGGTTACACAGATACGCAGTATTTT. This sequence encodes CASSPGTGYTDTQYF.

Only a few counts were recorded for this clonotype. The rearrangement uses TRBV27 and TRBJ2-5; D is possibly TRBD1 (6 bases). With 3 bases removed from V and 8 bases from J, the gap between germline ends came to 13 bases. CDR1 is MNHEY and CDR2 is SMNVEV in the germline V gene (reference sequence). This CDR3 is 13 amino acids long. The chain's CDR3 is CASSLKAGVTQYF. Written as DNA, the CDR3 is TGTGCCAGCAGTTTGAAGGCAGGGGTTACCCAGTACTTC.